This T cell receptor (beta chain) appears in the sequencing data of a study of T cell responses to AZD1222 COVID-19 vaccine. This clone was recorded only once. Its antigen is not known. The CDR3 covers 14 residues. CDR1 SGHVS and CDR2 FNYEAQ come from the germline V gene. The V end lost 0 bases, the J end lost 2 bases, and 2 bases lay between the germline ends. Whole-study results and caveats: Once two AZD1222 doses were given, Spike-specific TCR breadth and depth went up. Targeting of unmutated variant regions was reportedly seen in nearly half of spike-specific TCRs. In a largely white British group with more females than males, clonal diversity was possibly underestimated. Only a handful of AZD1222 recipients were seropositive at baseline.

Clones were read by immunoSEQ multiplex PCR, and TCRdb kept only the in-frame ones, dropping some. The sample consists of approximately 100,000 clones, about nine tenths of them appearing once. The TCR was taken from an adult in good health. Sequences were derived from peripheral blood, sampled on day 0 of AZD1222 vaccination. The V call is TRBV7-6, the J call TRBJ2-6; D is unclear. The CDR3 region has the DNA TGTGCCAGCAGCTTAGCCCCTGGGGCCAACGTCCTGACTTTC. Its translation: CASSLAPGANVLTF.